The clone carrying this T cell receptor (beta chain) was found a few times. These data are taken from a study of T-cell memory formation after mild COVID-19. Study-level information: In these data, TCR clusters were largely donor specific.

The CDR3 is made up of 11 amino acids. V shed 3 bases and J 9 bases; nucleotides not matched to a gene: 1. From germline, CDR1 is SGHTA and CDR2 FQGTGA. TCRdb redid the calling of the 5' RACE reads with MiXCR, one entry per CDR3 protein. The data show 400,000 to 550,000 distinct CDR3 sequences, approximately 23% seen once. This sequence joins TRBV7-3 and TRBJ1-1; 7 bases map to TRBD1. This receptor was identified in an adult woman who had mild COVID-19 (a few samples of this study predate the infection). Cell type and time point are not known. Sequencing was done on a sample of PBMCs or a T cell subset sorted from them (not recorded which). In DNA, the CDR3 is TGTGCCAGCAGCTTGGGACAGAAAGCTTTCTTT. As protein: CASSLGQKAFF.